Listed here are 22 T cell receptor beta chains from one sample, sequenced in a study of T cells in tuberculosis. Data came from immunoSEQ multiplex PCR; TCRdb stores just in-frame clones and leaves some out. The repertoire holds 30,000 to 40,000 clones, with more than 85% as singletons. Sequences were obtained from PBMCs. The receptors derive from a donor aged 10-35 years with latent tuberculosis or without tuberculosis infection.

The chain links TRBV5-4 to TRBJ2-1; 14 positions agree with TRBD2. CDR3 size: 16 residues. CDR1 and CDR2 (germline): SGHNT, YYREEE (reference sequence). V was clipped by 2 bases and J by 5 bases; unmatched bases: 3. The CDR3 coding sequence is TGTGCCAGCAGCTTAGGACTAGCGGGGGGCAACAATGAGCAGTTCTTC. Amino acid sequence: CASSLGLAGGNNEQFF.

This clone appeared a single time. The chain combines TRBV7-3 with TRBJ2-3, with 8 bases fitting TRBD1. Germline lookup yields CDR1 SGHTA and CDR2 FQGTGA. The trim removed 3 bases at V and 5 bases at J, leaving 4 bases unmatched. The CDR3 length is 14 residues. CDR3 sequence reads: CASSFDRGRDTQYF. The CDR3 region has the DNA TGTGCCAGCAGCTTCGACAGGGGACGAGATACGCAGTATTTT. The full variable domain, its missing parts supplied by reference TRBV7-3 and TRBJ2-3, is GAGVSQTPSNKVTEKGKYVELRCDPISGHTALYWYRQSLGQGPEFLIYFQGTGAADDSGLPNDRFFAVRPEGSVSTLKIQRTERGDSAVYLCASSFDRGRDTQYFGPGTRLTVL.

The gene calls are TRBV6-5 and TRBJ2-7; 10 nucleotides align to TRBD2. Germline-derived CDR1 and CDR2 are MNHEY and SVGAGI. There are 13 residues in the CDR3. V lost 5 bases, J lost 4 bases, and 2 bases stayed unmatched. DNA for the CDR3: TGTGCCAGCAGTACTAGCGGGGTATACGAGCAGTACTTC. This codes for CASSTSGVYEQYF.

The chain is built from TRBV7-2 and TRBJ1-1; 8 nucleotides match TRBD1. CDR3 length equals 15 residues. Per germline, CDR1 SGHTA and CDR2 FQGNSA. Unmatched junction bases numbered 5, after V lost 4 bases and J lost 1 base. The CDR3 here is CASSSPGQGNTEAFF. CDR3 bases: TGTGCCAGCAGCTCTCCAGGACAGGGGAACACTGAAGCTTTCTTT.

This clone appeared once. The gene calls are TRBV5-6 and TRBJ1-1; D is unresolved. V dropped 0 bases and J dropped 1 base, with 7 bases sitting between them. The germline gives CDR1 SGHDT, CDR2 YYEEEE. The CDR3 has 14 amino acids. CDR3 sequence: CASSLAHWNTEAFF. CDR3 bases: TGTGCCAGCAGCTTGGCCCACTGGAACACTGAAGCTTTCTTT. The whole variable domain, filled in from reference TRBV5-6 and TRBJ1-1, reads DAGVTQSPTHLIKTRGQQVTLRCSPKSGHDTVSWYQQALGQGPQFIFQYYEEEERQRGNFPDRFSGHQFPNYSSELNVNALLLGDSALYLCASSLAHWNTEAFFGQGTRLTVV.

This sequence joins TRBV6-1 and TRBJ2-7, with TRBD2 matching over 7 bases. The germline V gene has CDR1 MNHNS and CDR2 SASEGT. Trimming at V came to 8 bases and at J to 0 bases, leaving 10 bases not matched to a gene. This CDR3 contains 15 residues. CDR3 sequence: CASPLRGDYSYEQYF. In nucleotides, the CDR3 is TGTGCCAGCCCCTTACGGGGGGACTACTCCTACGAGCAGTACTTC.

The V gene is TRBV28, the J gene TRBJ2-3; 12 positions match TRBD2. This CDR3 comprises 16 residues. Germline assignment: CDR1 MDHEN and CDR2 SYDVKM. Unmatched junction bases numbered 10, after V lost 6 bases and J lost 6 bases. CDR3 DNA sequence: TGTGCCAGCAGCACGCGGCTAGCGGGAGGGTTGGATACGCAGTATTTT. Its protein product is CASSTRLAGGLDTQYF.

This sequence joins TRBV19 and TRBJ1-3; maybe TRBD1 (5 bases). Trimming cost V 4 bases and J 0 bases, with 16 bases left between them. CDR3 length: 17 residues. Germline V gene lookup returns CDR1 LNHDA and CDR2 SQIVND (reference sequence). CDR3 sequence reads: CASSTTTGGNSGNTIYF. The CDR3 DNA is TGTGCCAGTAGTACAACGACGGGGGGAAACTCTGGAAACACCATATATTTT. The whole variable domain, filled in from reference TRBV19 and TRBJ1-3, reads DGGITQSPKYLFRKEGQNVTLSCEQNLNHDAMYWYRQDPGQGLRLIYYSQIVNDFQKGDIAEGYSVSREKKESFPLTVTSAQKNPTAFYLCASSTTTGGNSGNTIYFGEGSWLTVV.

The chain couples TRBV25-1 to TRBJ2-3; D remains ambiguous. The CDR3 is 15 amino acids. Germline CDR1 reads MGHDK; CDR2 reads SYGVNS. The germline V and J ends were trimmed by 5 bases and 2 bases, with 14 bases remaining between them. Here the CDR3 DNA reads TGTGCCAGCAGTACCGGGTCCGTTTACACAGATACGCAGTATTTT. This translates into CASSTGSVYTDTQYF. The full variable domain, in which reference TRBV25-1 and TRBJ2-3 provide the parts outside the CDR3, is EADIYQTPRYLVIGTGKKITLECSQTMGHDKMYWYQQDPGMELHLIHYSYGVNSTEKGDLSSESTVSRIRTEHFPLTLESARPSHTSQYLCASSTGSVYTDTQYFGPGTRLTVL.

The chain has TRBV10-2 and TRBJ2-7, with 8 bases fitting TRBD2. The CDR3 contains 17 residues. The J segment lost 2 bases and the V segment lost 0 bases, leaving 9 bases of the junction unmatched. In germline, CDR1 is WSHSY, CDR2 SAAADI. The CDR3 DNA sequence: TGCGCCAGCAGTGAGTCCGGAATTAGCGGGGTCGCCTACGAGCAGTACTTC. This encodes CASSESGISGVAYEQYF.

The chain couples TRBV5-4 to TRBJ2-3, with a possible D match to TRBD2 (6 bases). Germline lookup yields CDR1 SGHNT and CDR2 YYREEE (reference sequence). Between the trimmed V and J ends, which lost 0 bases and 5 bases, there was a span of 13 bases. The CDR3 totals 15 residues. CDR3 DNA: TGTGCCAGCAGCTTGGATCCCCTAGCGTTAGATACGCAGTATTTT. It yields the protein CASSLDPLALDTQYF.

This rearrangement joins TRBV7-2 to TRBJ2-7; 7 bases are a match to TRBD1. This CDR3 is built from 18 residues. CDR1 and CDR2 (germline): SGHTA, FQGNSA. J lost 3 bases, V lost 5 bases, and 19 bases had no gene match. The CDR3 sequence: CASSIRPGSGDSHYEQYF. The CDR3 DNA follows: TGTGCCAGCAGCATTCGTCCCGGTTCCGGGGACAGTCACTACGAGCAGTACTTC.

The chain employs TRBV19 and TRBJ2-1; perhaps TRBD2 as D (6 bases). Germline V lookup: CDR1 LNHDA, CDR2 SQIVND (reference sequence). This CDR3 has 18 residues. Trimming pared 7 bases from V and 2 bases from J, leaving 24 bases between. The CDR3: CASNNKGFPDYTYNEQFF. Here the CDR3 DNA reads TGTGCCAGTAATAATAAAGGGTTCCCGGACTATACCTACAATGAGCAGTTCTTC.

CDR3 sequence reads: CASSPGTSGNNEQFF. For the CDR3, the DNA is TGCGCCAGCAGCCCCGGGACTAGCGGGAACAATGAGCAGTTCTTC. The chain joins TRBV5-1 to TRBJ2-1; TRBD2 agrees at 13 bases. After removal of 4 bases from V and 5 bases from J, the junction contained 3 bases not matched to a gene. The CDR3 length is 15 residues. Looked up from germline, CDR1 is SGHRS and CDR2 is YFSETQ.

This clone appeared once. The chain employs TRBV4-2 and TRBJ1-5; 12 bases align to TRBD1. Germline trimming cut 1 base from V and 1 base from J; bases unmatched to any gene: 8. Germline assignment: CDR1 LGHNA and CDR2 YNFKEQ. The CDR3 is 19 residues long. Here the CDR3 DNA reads TGTGCCAGCAGCCAAGGGACCGGGACAGGGGGCGGAAGCAATCAGCCCCAGCATTTT. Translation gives CASSQGTGTGGGSNQPQHF.

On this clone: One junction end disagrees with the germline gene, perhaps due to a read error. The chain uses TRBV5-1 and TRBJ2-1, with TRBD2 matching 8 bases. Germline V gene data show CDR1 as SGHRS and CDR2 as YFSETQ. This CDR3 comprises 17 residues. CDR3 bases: TGCGCCAGCACCTTGAACGGGGGGGCGAATCAGTACAATGAGCAGTTCTTC. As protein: CASTLNGGANQYNEQFF.

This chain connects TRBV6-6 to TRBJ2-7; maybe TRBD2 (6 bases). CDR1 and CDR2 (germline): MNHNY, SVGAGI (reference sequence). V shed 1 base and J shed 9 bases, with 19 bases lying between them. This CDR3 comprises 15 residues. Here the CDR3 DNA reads TGTGCCAGCAGTTACTGGGACGGAGGGCGGCTGGGGCAGTACTTC. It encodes CASSYWDGGRLGQYF.

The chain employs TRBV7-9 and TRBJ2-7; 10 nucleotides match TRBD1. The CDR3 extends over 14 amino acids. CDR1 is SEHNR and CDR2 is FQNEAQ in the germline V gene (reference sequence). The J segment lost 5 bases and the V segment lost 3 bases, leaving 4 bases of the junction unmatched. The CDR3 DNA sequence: TGTGCCAGCAGCTTGGACAGGGGGTCCCACGAGCAGTACTTC. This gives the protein CASSLDRGSHEQYF.

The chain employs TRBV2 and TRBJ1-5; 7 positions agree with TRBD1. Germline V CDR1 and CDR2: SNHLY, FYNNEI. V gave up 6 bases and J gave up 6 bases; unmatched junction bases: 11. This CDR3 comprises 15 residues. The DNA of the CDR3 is TGTGCCAGCAGCGATACAGGACAGGTTAGTCAGCCCCAGCATTTT. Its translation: CASSDTGQVSQPQHF. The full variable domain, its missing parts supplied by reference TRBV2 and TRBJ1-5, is EPEVTQTPSHQVTQMGQEVILRCVPISNHLYFYWYRQILGQKVEFLVSFYNNEISEKSEIFDDQFSVERPDGSNFTLKIRSTKLEDSAMYFCASSDTGQVSQPQHFGDGTRLSIL.

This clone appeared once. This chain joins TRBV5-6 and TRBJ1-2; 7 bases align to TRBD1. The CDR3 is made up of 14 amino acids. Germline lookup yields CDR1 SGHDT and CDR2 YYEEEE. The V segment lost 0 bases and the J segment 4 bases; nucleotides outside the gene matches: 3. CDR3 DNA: TGTGCCAGCAGCTTGGGGACAGGTATCTATGGCTACACCTTC. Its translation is CASSLGTGIYGYTF.

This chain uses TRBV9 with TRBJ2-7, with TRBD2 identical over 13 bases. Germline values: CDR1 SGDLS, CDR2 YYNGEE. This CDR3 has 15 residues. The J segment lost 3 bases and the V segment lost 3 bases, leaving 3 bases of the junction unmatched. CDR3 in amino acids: CASSARTSGSYEQYF. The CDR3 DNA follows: TGTGCCAGCAGCGCCAGGACTAGCGGGAGCTACGAGCAGTACTTC.

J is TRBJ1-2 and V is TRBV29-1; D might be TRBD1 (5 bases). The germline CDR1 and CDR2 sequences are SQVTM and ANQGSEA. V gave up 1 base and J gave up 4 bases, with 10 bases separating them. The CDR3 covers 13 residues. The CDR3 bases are TGCAGCGTTGAAGGTCGGGGGTCCTATGGCTACACCTTC. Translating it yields CSVEGRGSYGYTF.